This TCR beta chain was observed in a study of T cells after yellow fever vaccination. TCRdb re-analysed the 5' RACE reads in MiXCR, keeping a single row per CDR3 protein. This table holds just over 300,000 distinct CDR3 sequences, around 4% found once. The germline gives CDR1 SGHRS, CDR2 YFSETQ. With V trimmed by 1 base and J by 5 bases, 2 bases remained unmatched. The CDR3 is 14 amino acids. The chain carries TRBV5-1 and TRBJ2-5; the match to TRBD2 covers 10 bases. The input for sequencing was PBMCs, taken on the day of the yellow fever booster vaccination. This sequence was found in a man younger than 30 who received the YFV17D yellow fever vaccine. In DNA, the CDR3 is TGCGCCAGCAGCTTGCTAGCGGGGGCGGAGACCCAGTACTTC. Protein: CASSLLAGAETQYF. The full variable domain, with the rest looked up from reference TRBV5-1 and TRBJ2-5, is KAGVTQTPRYLIKTRGQQVTLSCSPISGHRSVSWYQQTPGQGLQFLFEYFSETQRNKGNFPGRFSGRQFSNSRSEMNVSTLELGDSALYLCASSLLAGAETQYFGPGTRLLVL.